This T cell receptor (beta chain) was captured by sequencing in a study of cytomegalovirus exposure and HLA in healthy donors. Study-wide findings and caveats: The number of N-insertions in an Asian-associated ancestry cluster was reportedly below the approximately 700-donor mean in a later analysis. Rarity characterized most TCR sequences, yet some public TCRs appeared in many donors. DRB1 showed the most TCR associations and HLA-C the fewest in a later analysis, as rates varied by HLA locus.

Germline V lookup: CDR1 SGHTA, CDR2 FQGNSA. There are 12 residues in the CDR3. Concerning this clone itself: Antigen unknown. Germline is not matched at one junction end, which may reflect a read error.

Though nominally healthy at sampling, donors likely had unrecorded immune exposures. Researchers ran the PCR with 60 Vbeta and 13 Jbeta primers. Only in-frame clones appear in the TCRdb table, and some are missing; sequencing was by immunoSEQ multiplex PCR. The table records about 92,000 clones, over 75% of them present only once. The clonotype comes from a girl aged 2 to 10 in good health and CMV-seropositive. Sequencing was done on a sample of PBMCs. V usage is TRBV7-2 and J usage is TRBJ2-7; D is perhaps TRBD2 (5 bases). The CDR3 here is CASGLVAGEQYF. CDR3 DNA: TGTGCCAGCGGCTTAGTCGCGGGCGAGCAGTACTTC. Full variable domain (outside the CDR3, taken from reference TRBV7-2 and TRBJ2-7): GAGVSQSPSNKVTEKGKDVELRCDPISGHTALYWYRQSLGQGLEFLIYFQGNSAPDKSGLPSDRFSAERTGGSVSTLTIQRTQQEDSAVYLCASGLVAGEQYFGPGTRLTVT.